The 29 T cell receptor beta chains below all came from one sample that was sequenced in a study of blood T cells in healthy people across ages. It was with a sample-barcoded 5' primer and a J-beta primer mix that a second PCR of roughly 7 to 12 cycles was run. TCRdb independently ran MiXCR on the 5' RACE reads; one entry per CDR3 protein. The table shows 1.8 million or so distinct CDR3 sequences, with about two fifths occurring only once. The sample consisted of blood. These receptors came from a human donor in good health.

The chain has TRBV6-6 and TRBJ1-4; D is unclear. Germline V lookup: CDR1 MNHNY, CDR2 SVGAGI (reference sequence). This CDR3 has 15 amino acids. Trimming removed 5 bases from V and 0 bases from J, with 10 bases in between. CDR3 loop: CASSRTKATNEKLFF. The CDR3, as DNA: TGTGCCAGCAGTCGGACGAAGGCAACTAATGAAAAACTGTTTTTT.

In its sample, this clonotype was seen a few times. This chain links TRBV7-2 with TRBJ2-3; no firm D call. The germline V gene encodes CDR1 SGHTA and CDR2 FQGNSA. This CDR3 spans 14 amino acids. V was shortened by 3 bases and J by 1 base, with 8 bases between the two germline ends. Here the CDR3 DNA reads TGTGCCAGCAGCTTTCCCACACGCACAGATACGCAGTATTTT. It specifies CASSFPTRTDTQYF.

This clonotype showed up just a few times. This chain connects TRBV20-1 to TRBJ1-2; no clear D. The V gene's germline CDR1 is DFQATT and CDR2 SNEGSKA (reference sequence). This CDR3 is 10 amino acids long. V was shortened by 6 bases and J by 7 bases, with 9 bases between the two germline ends. CDR3 loop: CSALRSGYTF. DNA of the CDR3: TGCAGTGCACTCCGTAGTGGCTACACCTTC.

The chain joins TRBV20-1 to TRBJ1-1; 7 bases are a match to TRBD1. The CDR3 is 19 residues long. The ends lost 1 base at V and 3 bases at J; junction bases unmatched: 20. The germline V gene encodes CDR1 DFQATT and CDR2 SNEGSKA (reference sequence). CDR3 in amino acids: CSARVYETGRTLLDTEAFF. DNA for the CDR3: TGCAGTGCTAGAGTATATGAGACAGGGCGAACTTTGTTGGACACTGAAGCTTTCTTT.

This clonotype occurred many times. The chain carries TRBV10-3 and TRBJ2-5; 9 bases agree with TRBD2. Germline V gives CDR1 ENHRY, CDR2 SYGVKD. V shed 0 bases and J 5 bases; nucleotides not matched to a gene: 1. This CDR3 is 14 amino acids long. The CDR3 sequence: CAISESGLAETQYF. As DNA, the CDR3 is TGTGCCATCAGTGAGTCAGGACTAGCGGAGACCCAGTACTTC.

The genes are TRBV7-2 and TRBJ2-3; unclear D gene. The CDR3 has 14 residues. Germline V gene sequence: CDR1 SGHTA, CDR2 FQGNSA. Trimming stripped 1 base from V and 7 bases from J, with 12 bases between. The CDR3 DNA reads TGTGCCAGCAGCTTAGTAGGGCCGGCTCATACGCAGTATTTT. Translation gives CASSLVGPAHTQYF.

The chain employs TRBV7-2 and TRBJ1-2, with 7 bases identical to TRBD1. Germline V gene lookup returns CDR1 SGHTA and CDR2 FQGNSA. V lost 1 base to trimming and J lost 7 bases; unmatched junction nucleotides: 6. CDR3 size: 14 residues. CDR3 region: CASSLEYRGAGYTF. DNA for the CDR3: TGTGCCAGCAGCTTAGAGTACAGGGGAGCTGGCTACACCTTC.

The sample holds a few counts of this clonotype. V is TRBV4-3 and J is TRBJ1-2; tentative D call: TRBD1 (5 bases). Per germline, CDR1 LGHNA and CDR2 YSLEER. The ends were cut back, 1 base at V and 5 bases at J, with 14 bases in the middle. There are 15 residues in the CDR3. CDR3 residues: CASSQVRDSVYGYTF. The CDR3 bases are TGCGCCAGCAGCCAAGTTCGAGACAGCGTATATGGCTACACCTTC.

This chain joins TRBV7-2 and TRBJ2-3, with TRBD1 identical over 8 bases. Trimming removed 1 base from V and 3 bases from J; junction bases left unmatched: 9. The V gene's germline CDR1 is SGHTA and CDR2 FQGNSA. The CDR3 has 17 amino acids. The CDR3 region has the DNA TGTGCCAGCAGCTTAGTGGTCAAAGGGACAGGAACAGATACGCAGTATTTT. It codes for CASSLVVKGTGTDTQYF.

The chain employs TRBV6-2 or TRBV6-3 and TRBJ2-1; D gene uncertain. The germline V gene has CDR1 MNHEY and CDR2 SVGEGT. Trimming left V 5 bases short and J 0 bases short, with 14 bases between. CDR3 length equals 16 residues. CDR3 residues: CASSPHSWSSYNEQFF. The CDR3 DNA reads TGTGCCAGCAGTCCACACAGCTGGAGCTCCTACAATGAGCAGTTCTTC.

This rearrangement joins TRBV29-1 to TRBJ2-7; D may be TRBD1 (6 bases). The CDR3 has 14 amino acids. Looked up from germline, CDR1 is SQVTM and CDR2 is ANQGSEA. V lost 1 base and J lost 2, with 12 bases in between. The CDR3 reads CSVEASQGAYEQYF. In nucleotides, the CDR3 is TGCAGCGTTGAAGCATCACAGGGAGCCTACGAGCAGTACTTC.

This clonotype came up a few times. The rearrangement uses TRBV7-2 and TRBJ2-4, with D maybe TRBD2 (7 bases). The J call is in doubt because the DNA end fits TRBJ2-7 better. Germline V gives CDR1 SGHTA, CDR2 FQGNSA. CDR3 length: 16 amino acids. The CDR3: CASSLEFGGAIDEQYF. CDR3 coding DNA: TGTGCCAGCAGCTTAGAGTTTGGGGGGGCGATAGACGAGCAGTACTTC.

CDR3 sequence: CASKWTLNTEAFF. Written as DNA, the CDR3 is TGTGCCAGCAAATGGACGTTGAACACTGAAGCTTTCTTT. The chain has TRBV6-2 or TRBV6-3 and TRBJ1-1; no clear D gene. Between the trimmed V and J ends, which lost 7 bases and 0 bases, there was a span of 9 bases. The germline V gene has CDR1 MNHEY and CDR2 SVGEGT. The CDR3 extends over 13 amino acids.

The chain links TRBV7-9 to TRBJ1-1; D gene uncertain. Germline V CDR1 and CDR2: SEHNR, FQNEAQ (reference sequence). Trimming took 5 bases from V and 7 from J, leaving 11 bases between them. The CDR3 runs 12 residues. CDR3 in DNA: TGTGCCAGCAGCCTCGACCGCGATGAAGCTTTCTTT. Its protein product is CASSLDRDEAFF. Full variable domain (remainder filled in from reference TRBV7-9 and TRBJ1-1): DTGVSQNPRHKITKRGQNVTFRCDPISEHNRLYWYRQTLGQGPEFLTYFQNEAQLEKSRLLSDRFSAERPKGSFSTLEIQRTEQGDSAMYLCASSLDRDEAFFGQGTRLTVV.

This clonotype has only a few counts. CDR3 loop: CSAFEAGELFF. The CDR3 nucleotides are TGCAGTGCTTTTGAGGCCGGGGAGCTGTTTTTT. J is TRBJ2-2 and V is TRBV20-1, with no clear D. Germline V gives CDR1 DFQATT, CDR2 SNEGSKA (reference sequence). The germline V and J ends were trimmed by 5 bases and 6 bases, with 7 bases remaining between them. CDR3 length: 11 amino acids.

This clonotype has just a few counts. This chain links TRBV9 with TRBJ2-7, with TRBD1 matching over 12 bases. The CDR3 is 16 residues long. V dropped 3 bases and J dropped 3; count of bases not matched to a gene: 7. Germline CDR1 SGDLS, CDR2 YYNGEE. The CDR3 nucleotides are TGTGCCAGCAGCGAGAGCGGGACAGGGGGCTTCTACGAGCAGTACTTC. Encoded protein: CASSESGTGGFYEQYF.

Remarks on this clonotype: An end of the junction differs from the germline gene, which may be a read error. The chain combines TRBV20-1 with TRBJ1-5, with a possible D match to TRBD1 (5 bases). The CDR3 runs 14 residues. Germline loops: CDR1 DFQATT, CDR2 SNEGSKA (reference sequence). CDR3: CSASPQGLNQPRHF. The CDR3 region has the DNA TGCAGTGCTAGTCCCCAGGGTTTGAATCAGCCCCGGCATTTT.

The rearrangement links TRBV12-3 or TRBV12-4 to TRBJ2-3, with D maybe TRBD1 (5 bases). The CDR3 has 19 residues. Trimming left V 4 bases short and J 0 bases short, with 23 bases between. CDR3 bases: TGTGCCAGCAGTTCCGAAAGGGGTCGGGCACCCCATAGCACAGATACGCAGTATTTT. Translated: CASSSERGRAPHSTDTQYF.

This sequence joins TRBV6-5 and TRBJ1-5; 9 bases agree with TRBD1. V trimming: 6 bases; J trimming: 7 bases; junction bases outside the gene matches: 4. CDR1 is MNHEY and CDR2 is SVGAGI in the germline V gene. The CDR3 has 13 amino acids. CDR3 protein: CASRRTGEQPQHF. As DNA, the CDR3 is TGTGCCAGCAGAAGGACAGGGGAACAGCCCCAGCATTTT.

This clonotype was detected once. The chain combines TRBV5-1 with TRBJ1-2; D may be TRBD1 (6 bases). This CDR3 is 15 amino acids long. Trimming cost V 4 bases and J 3 bases, with 16 bases left between them. In germline, CDR1 is SGHRS, CDR2 YFSETQ. DNA of the CDR3: TGCGCCAGCAGCCCTCGGGTCGAGGGGGACTATGGCTACACCTTC. Translating gives CASSPRVEGDYGYTF.

The chain uses TRBV29-1 and TRBJ2-5; tentative D call: TRBD2 (5 bases). The DNA end is more similar to TRBJ2-7, so the J call may be wrong. Germline CDR1 and CDR2: SQVTM and ANQGSEA. This CDR3 region has 13 residues. The CDR3 DNA follows: TGCAGCGTTGAAGGACCGGGATTATACGAGCAGTACTTC. Its protein is CSVEGPGLYEQYF.

The chain employs TRBV7-2 and TRBJ2-1; D is unresolved. The CDR3 runs 14 residues. Deletions cut 1 base from V and 7 bases from J, with 11 bases between. Germline V gene data show CDR1 as SGHTA and CDR2 as FQGNSA. The CDR3 nucleotides are TGTGCCAGCAGCTTAGTGGTACAGCGTAATGAGCAGTTCTTC. Amino acid sequence: CASSLVVQRNEQFF. Full variable domain (rest looked up from reference TRBV7-2 and TRBJ2-1): GAGVSQSPSNKVTEKGKDVELRCDPISGHTALYWYRQSLGQGLEFLIYFQGNSAPDKSGLPSDRFSAERTGGSVSTLTIQRTQQEDSAVYLCASSLVVQRNEQFFGPGTRLTVL.

The chain links TRBV29-1 to TRBJ2-1; weak D call: TRBD2 (5 bases). The ends were cut back, 8 bases at V and 7 bases at J, with 21 bases in the middle. CDR1 SQVTM and CDR2 ANQGSEA come from the germline V gene. This CDR3 is built from 14 residues. CDR3 in amino acids: CSLLGETSRNEQFF. The CDR3 DNA follows: TGCAGCCTCCTGGGAGAGACTTCGAGGAATGAGCAGTTCTTC.

This clonotype was detected a few times. This chain uses TRBV6-1 with TRBJ1-2; 7 bases line up with TRBD1. After removal of 7 bases from V and 4 bases from J, the junction contained 12 bases not matched to a gene. This CDR3 contains 15 residues. The germline V gene encodes CDR1 MNHNS and CDR2 SASEGT. As DNA, the CDR3 is TGTGCCAGCAATCCCGCTCGACAGGGCGGCTATGGCTACACCTTC. Translating it yields CASNPARQGGYGYTF.

J is TRBJ1-2 and V is TRBV20-1; possible D gene TRBD1, 6 bases. V was trimmed by 3 bases and J by 8 bases, leaving 16 bases between them. Per germline, CDR1 DFQATT and CDR2 SNEGSKA (reference sequence). The CDR3 covers 13 residues. The CDR3 reads CSASPQGRGGYTF. The CDR3 DNA sequence: TGCAGTGCTAGTCCGCAGGGGCGCGGGGGCTACACCTTC.

This clonotype appeared once. This may be a read error, as it is one base from a much larger clone. The genes are TRBV3-1 and TRBJ2-3; a weak D match, TRBD2 (6 bases). CDR1 and CDR2 (germline): LGHDT, YNNKEL (reference sequence). CDR3 length: 16 residues. Trimming left V 3 bases short and J 5 bases short, with 18 bases between. The CDR3 nucleotides are TGTGCCAGCAGCCATCGACTGGGGGGAACAATAGATACGCAGTATTTT. This gives the protein CASSHRLGGTIDTQYF.

The V gene is TRBV28, the J gene TRBJ2-5; no reliable D call. CDR3 length equals 14 residues. V gave up 5 bases and J gave up 1 base, with 11 bases separating them. CDR1 and CDR2 from the germline V gene are MDHEN and SYDVKM. As DNA, the CDR3 is TGTGCCAGCAGTACCGAGACGTTCCAAGAGACCCAGTACTTC. Protein: CASSTETFQETQYF.

This clonotype was picked up a small number of times. The rearrangement joins TRBV28 to TRBJ1-2; 7 bases fit TRBD1. The CDR3 is 13 residues long. From germline, CDR1 is MDHEN and CDR2 SYDVKM. Trimming at V came to 4 bases and at J to 5 bases, leaving 4 bases not matched to a gene. CDR3 residues: CASSYETGYGYTF. The CDR3 DNA follows: TGTGCCAGCAGTTACGAGACAGGGTATGGCTACACCTTC.

As concerns this clonotype: Compared with germline, one end of the junction differs, possibly owing to a read error. The chain combines TRBV20-1 with TRBJ1-5; tentatively, D is TRBD1 (6 bases). CDR3 length equals 13 residues. CDR1 is DFQATT, CDR2 SNEGSKA, per germline (reference sequence). The CDR3 DNA reads TGCAGTGCTCAGGAGGACAGCAATCAGCCCCGGCATTTT. It codes for CSAQEDSNQPRHF.